This TCR beta chain was observed in a study of T cell changes during pregnancy in multiple sclerosis. The CDR3 extends over 16 amino acids. Germline lookup yields CDR1 SGHTA and CDR2 FQGNSA. Trimming left V 1 base short and J 7 bases short, with 16 bases between. Sequencing used immunoSEQ multiplex PCR; TCRdb keeps in-frame clones, though not all of them. The table lists around 57,000 clones, 85% to 95% of them singletons, with about 0.25% in the top ten. The sample in question was CD4+ T cells from peripheral blood mononuclear cells, obtained in the third trimester of pregnancy. The J gene is TRBJ2-2, the V gene TRBV7-2; tentatively, D is TRBD1 (5 bases). The clonotype was recovered from a female donor with multiple sclerosis, enrolled in a pregnancy study. The CDR3 spells CASSLEFWGENGELFF. The CDR3 DNA is TGTGCCAGCAGCTTAGAGTTCTGGGGCGAGAACGGGGAGCTGTTTTTT.